Below, 9 T cell receptor beta chains from the same sample are listed, as sequenced in a study of T cell responses to AZD1222 COVID-19 vaccine (dated by TCRdb to the early 2020s). The time point label on this specimen signifies: about 28 days (+/-7) after the second vaccine dose. Read against the paper, the sample's treatment or condition label means: meningococcal conjugate vaccine given as trial control. The receptor library was made with the immunoSEQ multiplex PCR assay. The table comes from immuneACCESS by way of TCRdb, which keeps in-frame sequences with V and J called. Part of the clones is missing from these tables; in studies checked, under half for an unresolved V gene and the rest for unknown reasons. For this sample there are about 140,000 clones; about 90% appear just once. Roughly 7.5% of the sample rests with the top ten. Sample: peripheral blood, taken 28 days after the second dose of the MenACWY control vaccine. The receptors derive from an adult who received the MenACWY meningococcal vaccine as a control.

V and J are TRBV3-1 (or the pseudogene TRBV3-2) and TRBJ1-6; TRBD1 matches 7 bases. CDR3 length: 16 residues. V trimming: 2 bases; J trimming: 1 base; junction bases outside the gene matches: 2. The germline V gene has CDR1 LGHDT and CDR2 YNNKEL (reference sequence). Here the CDR3 reads CASSQTQGSYNSPLHF. As DNA, the CDR3 is TGTGCCAGCAGCCAAACACAGGGGTCCTATAATTCACCCCTCCACTTT.

The chain links TRBV20-1 to TRBJ1-1; TRBD1 might be the D (6 bases). This CDR3 is 14 amino acids long. Trimming removed 3 bases at V and 1 base at J, with 12 bases between. Germline-derived CDR1 and CDR2 are DFQATT and SNEGSKA (reference sequence). The CDR3 DNA follows: TGCAGTGCTAGTTCGGGGGGCCGGAACACTGAAGCTTTCTTT. Protein sequence: CSASSGGRNTEAFF.

The chain employs TRBV28 and TRBJ2-1; TRBD2 aligns across 9 bases. The V segment lost 6 bases and the J segment 1 base; nucleotides outside the gene matches: 4. The germline CDR1 and CDR2 sequences are MDHEN and SYDVKM. The CDR3 contains 15 residues. The CDR3 protein is CASRYTSGSYNEQFF. In DNA form, the CDR3 reads TGTGCCAGCAGATATACTAGCGGGTCCTACAATGAGCAGTTCTTC.

The V and J genes are TRBV4-3 and TRBJ1-1; the match to TRBD1 covers 7 bases. Germline V gene sequence: CDR1 LGHNA, CDR2 YSLEER. CDR3 length: 14 residues. V shed 1 base, J shed 5 bases, and the junction held 4 bases outside the gene matches. CDR3 coding DNA: TGCGCCAGCAGCCAAGGACAGGGTCCTACTGAAGCTTTCTTT. Translating gives CASSQGQGPTEAFF.

The V call is TRBV2, the J call TRBJ2-2; D might be TRBD1 (6 bases). CDR1 and CDR2 from the germline V gene are SNHLY and FYNNEI. Trimming took 2 bases from V and 7 from J, leaving 14 bases between them. The CDR3 is made up of 15 amino acids. Here the CDR3 reads CASSESRTEGGELFF. Written as DNA, the CDR3 is TGTGCCAGCAGTGAATCTCGGACAGAAGGCGGGGAGCTGTTTTTT.

This clone appeared once. The chain uses TRBV28 and TRBJ1-3; 8 bases are a match to TRBD1. V was pared by 4 bases and J by 2 bases, with 7 bases of the junction left unmatched. The germline CDR1 and CDR2 sequences are MDHEN and SYDVKM. The CDR3 extends over 16 amino acids. In DNA form, the CDR3 reads TGTGCCAGCAGTTCGCTACAGGGGGGCACTGGAAACACCATATATTTT. This codes for CASSSLQGGTGNTIYF.

The chain combines TRBV15 with TRBJ2-2; D is undetermined. V dropped 1 base and J dropped 6 bases, with 6 bases sitting between them. The CDR3 is 13 residues long. Germline V gives CDR1 LNHNV, CDR2 YYDKDF (reference sequence). Here the CDR3 DNA reads TGTGCCACCAGCAGAGTACTTTCCGGGGAGCTGTTTTTT. Its protein product is CATSRVLSGELFF.

The chain couples TRBV19 to TRBJ1-1, with TRBD1 matching over 8 bases. The CDR3 has 15 amino acids. Germline V gene data show CDR1 as LNHDA and CDR2 as SQIVND (reference sequence). V lost 7 bases and J lost 5; bases outside the gene matches: 12. The CDR3 region has the DNA TGTGCCAGTACGACTGCTGGACAGGGTAGGACTGAAGCTTTCTTT. Protein sequence: CASTTAGQGRTEAFF.

The genes are TRBV2 and TRBJ2-4, with D possibly matching TRBD2 (6 bases). The V end lost 11 bases, the J end lost 15 bases, and 26 bases lay between the germline ends. Germline CDR1 is SNHLY and CDR2 is FYNNEI. The CDR3 spans 13 residues. CDR3 region: CASLGGRGVPRYF. The CDR3 DNA sequence: TGTGCCTCCCTGGGGGGTCGTGGGGTCCCCCGGTACTTC.